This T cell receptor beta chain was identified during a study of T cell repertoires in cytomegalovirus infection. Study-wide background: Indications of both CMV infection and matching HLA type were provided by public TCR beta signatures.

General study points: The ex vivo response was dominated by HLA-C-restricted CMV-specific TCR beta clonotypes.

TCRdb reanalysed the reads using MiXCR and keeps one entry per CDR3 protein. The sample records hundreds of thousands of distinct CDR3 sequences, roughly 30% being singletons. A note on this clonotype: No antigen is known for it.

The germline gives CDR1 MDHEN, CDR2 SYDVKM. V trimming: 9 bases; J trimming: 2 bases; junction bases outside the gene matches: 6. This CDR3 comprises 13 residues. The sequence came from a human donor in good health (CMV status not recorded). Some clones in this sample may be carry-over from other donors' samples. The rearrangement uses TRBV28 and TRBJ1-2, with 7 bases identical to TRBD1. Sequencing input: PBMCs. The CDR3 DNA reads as TGTGCCAGTGGACAGGCATTGAACTATGGCTACACCTTC. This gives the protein CASGQALNYGYTF.